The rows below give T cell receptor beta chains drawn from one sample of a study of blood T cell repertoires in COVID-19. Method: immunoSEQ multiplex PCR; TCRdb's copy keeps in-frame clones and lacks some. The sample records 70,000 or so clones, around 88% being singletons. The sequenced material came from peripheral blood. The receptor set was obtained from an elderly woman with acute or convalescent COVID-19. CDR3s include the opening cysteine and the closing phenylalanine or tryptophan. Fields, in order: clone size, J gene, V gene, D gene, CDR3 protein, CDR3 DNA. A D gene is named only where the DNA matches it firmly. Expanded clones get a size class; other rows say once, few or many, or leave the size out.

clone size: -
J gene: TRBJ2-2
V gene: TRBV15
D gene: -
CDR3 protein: CATSRDVGFTGELFF
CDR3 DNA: TGTGCCACCAGCAGAGATGTTGGCTTCACCGGGGAGCTGTTTTTT

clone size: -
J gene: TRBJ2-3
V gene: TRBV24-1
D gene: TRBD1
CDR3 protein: CATSDIRQGAGTDTQYF
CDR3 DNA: TGTGCCACCAGTGATATCCGGCAGGGGGCAGGCACAGATACGCAGTATTTT

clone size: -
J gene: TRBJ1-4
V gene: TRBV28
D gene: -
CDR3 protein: CASTRRRGEKLFF
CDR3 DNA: TGTGCCAGCACCCGCCGCAGGGGTGAAAAACTGTTTTTT

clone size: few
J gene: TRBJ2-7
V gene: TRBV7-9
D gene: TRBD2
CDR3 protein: CASSIAGDSYEQYF
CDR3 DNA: TGTGCCAGCAGCATAGCGGGAGACTCCTACGAGCAGTACTTC

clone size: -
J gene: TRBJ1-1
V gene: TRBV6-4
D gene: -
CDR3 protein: CASSDAGQGVTEAFF
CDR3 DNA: TGTGCCAGCAGTGACGCAGGGCAGGGTGTTACTGAAGCTTTCTTT

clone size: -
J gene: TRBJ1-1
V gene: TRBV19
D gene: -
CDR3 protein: CASSIFTGNTEAFF
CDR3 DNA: TGTGCCAGTAGTATCTTCACGGGGAACACTGAAGCTTTCTTT

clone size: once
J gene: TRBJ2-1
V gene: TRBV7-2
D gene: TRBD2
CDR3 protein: CASSLRGVSSSGRASEQFF
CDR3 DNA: TGTGCCAGCAGCTTACGGGGGGTCTCATCTAGCGGGAGGGCCAGTGAGCAGTTCTTC

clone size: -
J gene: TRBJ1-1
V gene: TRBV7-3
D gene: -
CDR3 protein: CASSATVNTEAFF
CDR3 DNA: TGTGCCAGCAGCGCGACAGTGAACACTGAAGCTTTCTTT

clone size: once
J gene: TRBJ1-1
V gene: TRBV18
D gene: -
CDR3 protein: CASSPSGDTEAFF
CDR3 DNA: TGTGCCAGCTCCCCCTCCGGGGACACTGAAGCTTTCTTT

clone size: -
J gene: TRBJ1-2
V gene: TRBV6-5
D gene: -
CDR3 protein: CASSYSGTPLTGYTF
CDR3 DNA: TGTGCCAGCAGTTACTCGGGGACACCTCTTACAGGCTACACCTTC

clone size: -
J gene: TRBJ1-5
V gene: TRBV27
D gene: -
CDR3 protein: CASSSRFPLPNQPQHF
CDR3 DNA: TGTGCCAGCAGTTCCCGTTTTCCCCTCCCTAATCAGCCCCAGCATTTT

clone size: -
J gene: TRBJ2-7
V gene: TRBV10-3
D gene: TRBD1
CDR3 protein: CATAGTGDYEQYF
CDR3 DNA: TGTGCCACCGCAGGGACAGGGGACTACGAGCAGTACTTC

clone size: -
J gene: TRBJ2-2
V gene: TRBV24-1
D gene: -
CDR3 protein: CATSDGQAYTGELFF
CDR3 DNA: TGTGCCACCAGTGATGGGCAGGCGTACACCGGGGAGCTGTTTTTT

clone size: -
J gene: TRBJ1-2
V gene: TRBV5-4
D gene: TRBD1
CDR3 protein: CASSLGAGGAPYGYTF
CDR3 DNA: TGTGCCAGCAGCTTGGGGGCAGGGGGCGCTCCCTATGGCTACACCTTC

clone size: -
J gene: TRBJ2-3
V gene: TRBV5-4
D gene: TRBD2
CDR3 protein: CASSFSALAGTDTQYF
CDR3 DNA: TGTGCCAGCAGTTTCTCAGCGCTAGCGGGCACAGATACGCAGTATTTT

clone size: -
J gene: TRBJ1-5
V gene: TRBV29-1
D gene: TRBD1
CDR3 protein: CSVGTGANQPQHF
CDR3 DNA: TGCAGCGTCGGGACAGGGGCCAATCAGCCCCAGCATTTT

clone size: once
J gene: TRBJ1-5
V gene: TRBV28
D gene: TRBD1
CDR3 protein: CASSSPGQAGQPQHF
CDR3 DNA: TGTGCCAGCAGTTCACCGGGACAGGCGGGTCAGCCCCAGCATTTT

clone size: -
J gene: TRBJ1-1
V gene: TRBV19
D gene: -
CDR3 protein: CASSIFNSLNTEAFF
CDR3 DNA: TGTGCCAGTAGTATCTTTAACAGCCTGAACACTGAAGCTTTCTTT

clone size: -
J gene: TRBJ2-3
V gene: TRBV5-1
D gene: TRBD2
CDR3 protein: CASNQRGASTDTQYF
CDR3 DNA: TGCGCCAGCAACCAGCGGGGGGCTAGCACAGATACGCAGTATTTT

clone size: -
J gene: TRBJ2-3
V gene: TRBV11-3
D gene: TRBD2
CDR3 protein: CASSLGLAGAGDTQYF
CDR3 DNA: TGTGCCAGCAGCCTGGGACTAGCGGGAGCCGGGGATACGCAGTATTTT

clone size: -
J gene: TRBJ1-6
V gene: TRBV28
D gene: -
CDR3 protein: CASSWGYRAASPLHF
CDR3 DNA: TGTGCCAGCAGTTGGGGGTACAGGGCAGCCTCACCCCTCCACTTT

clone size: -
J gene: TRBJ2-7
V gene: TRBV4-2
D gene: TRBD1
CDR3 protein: CASSPSGTGGGEQYF
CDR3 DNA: TGTGCCAGCAGCCCTTCCGGGACAGGGGGAGGCGAGCAGTACTTC

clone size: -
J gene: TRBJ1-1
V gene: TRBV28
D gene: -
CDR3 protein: CASSIRLIMNTEAFF
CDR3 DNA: TGTGCCAGCAGTATCCGACTCATCATGAACACTGAAGCTTTCTTT

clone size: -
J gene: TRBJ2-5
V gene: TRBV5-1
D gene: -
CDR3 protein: CASSSRETQYF
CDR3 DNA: TGCGCCAGCAGCTCCAGGGAGACCCAGTACTTC

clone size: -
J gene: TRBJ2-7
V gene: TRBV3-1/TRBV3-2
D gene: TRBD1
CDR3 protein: CASSDDRDRGLHEQYF
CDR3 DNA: TGTGCCAGCAGCGACGACCGGGACAGGGGGCTGCACGAGCAGTACTTC

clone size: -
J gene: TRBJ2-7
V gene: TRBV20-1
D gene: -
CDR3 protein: CSASGYRVREQYF
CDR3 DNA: TGCAGTGCTAGTGGGTACAGGGTACGGGAGCAGTACTTC

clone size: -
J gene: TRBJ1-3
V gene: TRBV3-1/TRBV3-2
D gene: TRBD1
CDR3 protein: CASSLTAGGHGNTIYF
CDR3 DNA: TGTGCCAGCAGCCTGACCGCAGGGGGACATGGAAACACCATATATTTT

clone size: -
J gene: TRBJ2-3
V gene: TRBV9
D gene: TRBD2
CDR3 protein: CASSTGFGTSGSTDTQYF
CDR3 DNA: TGTGCCAGCAGCACTGGGTTCGGGACTAGCGGAAGCACAGATACGCAGTATTTT

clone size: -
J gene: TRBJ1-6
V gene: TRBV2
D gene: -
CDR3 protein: CASTGDQISPLHF
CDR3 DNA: TGTGCCAGCACAGGGGATCAGATTTCACCCCTCCACTTT

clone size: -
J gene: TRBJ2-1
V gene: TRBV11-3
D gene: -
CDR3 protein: CASSIGGEQFF
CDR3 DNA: TGTGCCAGCAGCATAGGCGGTGAGCAGTTCTTC

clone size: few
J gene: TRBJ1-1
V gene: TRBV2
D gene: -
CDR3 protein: CASSEGAVNTEAFF
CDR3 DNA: TGTGCCAGCAGTGAGGGGGCCGTGAACACTGAAGCTTTCTTT

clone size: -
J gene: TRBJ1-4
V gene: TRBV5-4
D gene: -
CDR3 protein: CASSLKGGITNEKLFF
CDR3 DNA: TGTGCCAGCAGCTTAAAAGGGGGAATAACTAATGAAAAACTGTTTTTT

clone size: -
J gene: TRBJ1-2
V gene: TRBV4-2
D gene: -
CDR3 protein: CASSQAWEVDYGYTF
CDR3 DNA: TGTGCCAGCAGCCAAGCATGGGAGGTTGACTATGGCTACACCTTC

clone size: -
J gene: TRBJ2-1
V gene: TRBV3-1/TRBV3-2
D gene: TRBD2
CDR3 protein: CASSLAGGRSNEQFF
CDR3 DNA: TGTGCCAGCAGCCTCGCGGGGGGCAGGTCAAATGAGCAGTTCTTC

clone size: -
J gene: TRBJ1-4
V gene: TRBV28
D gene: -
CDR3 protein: CASSLRAGRNEKLFF
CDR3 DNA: TGTGCCAGCAGTTTACGGGCAGGGCGGAATGAAAAACTGTTTTTT

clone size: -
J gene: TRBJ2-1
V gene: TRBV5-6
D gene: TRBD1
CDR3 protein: CASSDQPGQGNNEQFF
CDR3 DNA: TGTGCCAGCAGCGATCAGCCGGGACAGGGGAACAATGAGCAGTTCTTC

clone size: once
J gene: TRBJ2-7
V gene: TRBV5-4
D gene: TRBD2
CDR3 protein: CASSLDLAGVYEQYF
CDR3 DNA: TGTGCCAGCAGCTTGGATCTAGCGGGGGTCTACGAGCAGTACTTC

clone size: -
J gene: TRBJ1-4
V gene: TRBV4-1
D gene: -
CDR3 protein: CASSPTGGGGEKLFF
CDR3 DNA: TGCGCCAGCAGCCCGACGGGGGGCGGAGGTGAAAAACTGTTTTTT

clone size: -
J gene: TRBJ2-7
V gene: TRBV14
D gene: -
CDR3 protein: CASSRRGGISYEQYF
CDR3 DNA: TGTGCCAGCAGCCGGCGAGGGGGAATCTCCTACGAGCAGTACTTC

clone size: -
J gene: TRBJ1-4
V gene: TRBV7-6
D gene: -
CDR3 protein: CASSLGPQNEKLFF
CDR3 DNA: TGTGCCAGCAGCTTAGGTCCCCAGAATGAAAAACTGTTTTTT

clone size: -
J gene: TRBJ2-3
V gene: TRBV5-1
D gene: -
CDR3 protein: CASSLAGAPDTQYF
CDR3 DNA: TGCGCCAGCAGCTTGGCGGGAGCCCCAGATACGCAGTATTTT